This TCR beta chain was obtained from a study of vaccination and CD4 T cells after COVID-19. For the study at large: SARS-CoV-2, HCoV-NL63, HCoV-OC43 and HCoV-229E supplied the overlapping spike peptides used to stimulate cells.

The treatment here: approximately nine-day PBMC culture with coronavirus spike peptide pools or control peptides (ViraFEST assay). CD4+ T-cell collection from the unexposed donor predated the COVID-19 pandemic (2011-2018). Study-level results: Although the median of SARS-CoV-2-reactive clonotypes rose from about 20 to 38, the change was not significant.

Cultured CD4+ T cells had their DNA profiled by the Oncomine TCR Beta short-read assay. The authors extracted genomic DNA from cultured CD4+ T cells. TCRdb passed the PCR reads through MiXCR, listing each CDR3 protein once. The data hold over 4,000 distinct CDR3 sequences, with roughly three fifths observed a single time. From germline, CDR1 is SGHVS and CDR2 FNYEAQ. The length of the CDR3 is 17 residues. V lost 5 bases and J lost 5; bases outside the gene matches: 9. As regards this clonotype: Its antigen is not identified.

What was sequenced was CD4+ T cells from blood, cultured in vitro. This receptor was taken from a human donor in good health. V is TRBV7-6 and J is TRBJ2-1; 13 bases are a match to TRBD2. The CDR3 DNA reads as TGTGCCAGCAGCGGACTAGCGGGAGTGGGACTACACAATGAGCAGTTCTTC. This sequence encodes CASSGLAGVGLHNEQFF.